A selection of T cell receptor beta chains follows, all from one sample in a study of PD-1 blockade in mismatch repair-deficient tumors. Libraries were prepared by immunoSEQ multiplex PCR; TCRdb keeps only in-frame clonotypes and omits some of them. The table includes some 26,000 clones, approximately 86% detected once. The material was peripheral blood, obtained 12 weeks after starting pembrolizumab. The receptor source for this set is an adult with mismatch repair-deficient cancer. The CDR3 runs from the conserved cysteine through the conserved F or W. The D gene is left open where the match is weak.

d_call v_call cdr3_aa
. TRBV6-1 CASSFSRNHEQYF
. TRBV10-3 CAISVVDRHEQYF
. TRBV6-5 CASSAGYNEQFF
TRBD2 TRBV30 CAWTSGSTAEQFF
. TRBV10-3 CAISELTGHSYEQYF
TRBD2 TRBV19 CASSVSGRIPYNEQFF
TRBD1 TRBV4-1 CASSHLGTGVSYEQYF
. TRBV28 CASSSGGNYDEQYF
. TRBV7-3 CASSLTAIPPGELFF
TRBD2 TRBV19 CASSIGGLADVGPYNEQFF
. TRBV4-1 CASSQFPTLPLASAYEQYF
. TRBV5-8 CASSFLREEQFF
. TRBV28 CASSPGALAKNIQYF
. TRBV2 CARSDLGDTQYF
. TRBV6-1 CASSGERDTDTQYF
. TRBV7-2 CASSPRLFETQYF
. TRBV7-2 CASSPIVDGSAHINNEQFF
TRBD2 TRBV7-2 CASSLDASGSSYEQYF
TRBD2 TRBV7-9 CASSLMARLGLAGGNEQFF
TRBD1 TRBV7-9 CASSLKYGRGRETQYF
TRBD2 TRBV29-1 CSVEPGLGEGSGNVGELFF
TRBD2 TRBV9 CASSPLAGGWSGETQYF
. TRBV4-1 CASSQPPSATGELFF
. TRBV19 CASSNDPLEDEQYF
. TRBV30 CAWSGGTRMEYF
TRBD2 TRBV6-4 CASSDSGLAGAGELFF
TRBD2 TRBV4-1 CASSPLAGGETQYF
. TRBV13 CASSKKGENEQFF
TRBD1 TRBV11-2 CASSPGQGRHSADTQYF
TRBD1 TRBV6-5 CASSFRTGLNGYTF
TRBD1 TRBV6-5 CASSSGQGTDIQYF
. TRBV10-3 CAISARDIQETQYF
TRBD2 TRBV6-5 CASSPSGSSYNEQFF
. TRBV10-3 CATDHGADTQYF
. TRBV2 CASRLSNTEAFF
. TRBV7-2 CASSLHNEQFF
TRBD2 TRBV6-1 CASSGLAESTDTQYF
. TRBV6-5 CASSPAGGNEQFF
. TRBV6-5 CASSYRGTGANVLTF
. TRBV30 CAWSVWGRNTIYF
. TRBV5-4 CASSPGGVEGETQYF
. TRBV6-6 CASIRGLTDTQYF
TRBD1 TRBV6-6 CASSYSTGDTYEQYF
. TRBV19 CASSIWQGDQPQHF
TRBD1 TRBV5-4 CASSLDRGLGANVLTF
. TRBV7-6 CASSLGFAGLGGYTF
TRBD1 TRBV27 CASSLGTDPRMEQYF
. TRBV6-1 CASSESGLSYEQYF
TRBD2 TRBV5-4 CATAPGAGGGGRTQYF
. TRBV2 CASSVRGQETQYF
TRBD2 TRBV27 CASRTSGSDEQFF
. TRBV6-4 CASSDTSRGTGELFF
TRBD1 TRBV19 CASETGGRDEQYF
. TRBV11-3 CASSLRGLAKNIQYF
. TRBV11-3 CASSNGPWEQYF
TRBD2 TRBV12-5 CASGLNSGRNNEQFF
. TRBV27 CASSGTSLAKNIQYF
TRBD2 TRBV5-4 CASSLMGGRWNEQFF